This TCR beta chain was obtained from a study of shared clonotypes between healthy human individuals. Broader study findings: The four-donor shared clonotypes exceeded non-shared clonotypes in generation probability, with non-shared ones scoring lower. As a rule, naive subsets had a larger estimated richness than memory subsets.

Comments on this clone: Its antigen is currently unknown.

TCRdb's copy holds only in-frame clones and misses some; the assay was immunoSEQ multiplex PCR. Of over a million clones in the sample, around 98% were seen once. Donors were healthy HIV-negative adults without recent acute infections or vaccinations. The sample taken for sequencing was naive CD4+ T cells sorted from blood. Indicated subset: CD45RA+ positively selected. The receptor was derived from a man between 25 and 39 years old in good health.

The CDR3 nucleotides are TGTGCCAGCAGTGACGTTAGACTAGCGGGGGGCTACGAGCAGTACTTC. Protein product: CASSDVRLAGGYEQYF. V and J are TRBV6-1 and TRBJ2-7; 13 nucleotides line up with TRBD2. Germline V gene lookup returns CDR1 MNHNS and CDR2 SASEGT. Trimming at V came to 3 bases and at J to 3 bases, leaving 5 bases not matched to a gene. The CDR3 loop spans 16 amino acids.